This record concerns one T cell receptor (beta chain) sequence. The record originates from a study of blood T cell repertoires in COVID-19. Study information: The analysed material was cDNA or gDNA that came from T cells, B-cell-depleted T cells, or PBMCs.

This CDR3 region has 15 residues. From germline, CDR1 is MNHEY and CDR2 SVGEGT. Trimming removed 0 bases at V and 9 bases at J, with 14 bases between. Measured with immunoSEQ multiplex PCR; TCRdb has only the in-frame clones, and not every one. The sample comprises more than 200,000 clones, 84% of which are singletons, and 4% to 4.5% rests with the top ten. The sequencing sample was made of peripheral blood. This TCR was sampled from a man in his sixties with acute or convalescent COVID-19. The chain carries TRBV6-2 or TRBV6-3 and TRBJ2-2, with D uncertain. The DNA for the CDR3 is TGTGCCAGCAGTTACTCCGCACAGTACTCCCGGGAGCTGTTTTTT. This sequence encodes CASSYSAQYSRELFF.